This T cell receptor beta chain was sequenced in a study of cytomegalovirus exposure and HLA in healthy donors. Study results and limitations: A later analysis by the authors found several of the most significant clusters apparently linked to common viral pathogens. Later analysis indicated greater clonal expansion among HLA-associated TCR beta chains than among equally common other chains. In a later analysis, DRB1 alleles had the most associated TCRs; HLA-C alleles the fewest. A later analysis linked a missense variant in DCLRE1C to the trimming of TCR beta V and J genes.

V shed 4 bases and J shed 2 bases, with 14 bases lying between them. This CDR3 region has 14 residues. Looked up from germline, CDR1 is GTSNPN and CDR2 is SVGIG (reference sequence). For this clone: Its antigen is still unknown.

Both 60 Vbeta primers and 13 Jbeta primers went into the PCR. TCRdb's copy holds only in-frame clones and misses some; the assay was immunoSEQ multiplex PCR. Found here are 110,000 to 150,000 clones, roughly three quarters of them singletons; the top ten hold around 3%. Sequenced: PBMCs. The clonotype comes from a female donor in good health and CMV-seronegative. The chain carries TRBV30 and TRBJ1-1, with D perhaps TRBD1 (5 bases). DNA of the CDR3: TGTGCCTGGAAACAAAGGGGCGTAAACACTGAAGCTTTCTTT. This encodes CAWKQRGVNTEAFF.